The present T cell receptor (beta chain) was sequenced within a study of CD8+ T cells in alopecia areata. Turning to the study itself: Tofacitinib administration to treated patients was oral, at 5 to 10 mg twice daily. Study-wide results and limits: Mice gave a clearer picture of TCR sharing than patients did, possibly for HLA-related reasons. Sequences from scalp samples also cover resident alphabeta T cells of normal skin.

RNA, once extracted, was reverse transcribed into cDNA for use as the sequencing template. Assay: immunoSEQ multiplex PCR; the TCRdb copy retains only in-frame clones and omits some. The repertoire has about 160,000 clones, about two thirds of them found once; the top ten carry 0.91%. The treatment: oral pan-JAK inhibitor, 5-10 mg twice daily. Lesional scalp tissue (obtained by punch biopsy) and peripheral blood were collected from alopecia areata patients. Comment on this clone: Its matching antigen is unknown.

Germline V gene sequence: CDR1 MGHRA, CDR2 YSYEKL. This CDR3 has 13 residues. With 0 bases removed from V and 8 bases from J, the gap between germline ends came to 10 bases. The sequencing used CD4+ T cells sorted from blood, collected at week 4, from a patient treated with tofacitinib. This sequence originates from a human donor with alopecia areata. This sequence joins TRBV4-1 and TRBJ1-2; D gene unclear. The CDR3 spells CASSQELLGGYTF. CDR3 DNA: TGCGCCAGCAGCCAAGAATTACTAGGGGGCTACACCTTC.